These 18 T cell receptor beta chains came from one sample sequenced in a study of blood T cell repertoires in COVID-19. Method: immunoSEQ multiplex PCR; TCRdb's copy keeps in-frame clones and lacks some. This sample has around 200,000 clones, with around 90% found just once. Sequenced material: peripheral blood. These receptors originate from a man between 35 and 55 years old with active or convalescent COVID-19.

The chain has TRBV28 and TRBJ1-4; TRBD1 might be the D (5 bases). The germline V and J ends were trimmed by 5 bases and 2 bases, with 15 bases remaining between them. The germline gives CDR1 MDHEN, CDR2 SYDVKM. The CDR3 spans 16 residues. The CDR3 loop reads CASSIGRGGTNEKLFF. The CDR3 nucleotides read TGTGCCAGCAGTATCGGTCGGGGGGGGACTAATGAAAAACTGTTTTTT.

V gene TRBV18 combines with J gene TRBJ1-2; possible D gene TRBD1, 5 bases. Between the trimmed V and J ends, which lost 3 bases and 2 bases, there was a span of 13 bases. Germline values: CDR1 KGHSH, CDR2 LQKENI. The CDR3 length is 15 residues. CDR3 DNA: TGTGCCAGCTCACCCCCCAGGGCTGCCAACTATGGCTACACCTTC. Translated, it gives CASSPPRAANYGYTF.

This clone was detected only a few times. The chain joins TRBV6-9 to TRBJ1-6; D is possibly TRBD1 (5 bases). The CDR3 has 14 amino acids. Trimming took 8 bases from V and 6 from J, leaving 14 bases between them. Germline V gene data show CDR1 as MNHGY and CDR2 as SVAAGI. Here the CDR3 DNA reads TGTGCCAGCGGCGGGGGTAAGGGTAATTCACCCCTCCACTTT. This sequence encodes CASGGGKGNSPLHF.

This rearrangement joins TRBV4-1 to TRBJ2-1; 10 bases match TRBD2. Germline loops: CDR1 MGHRA, CDR2 YSYEKL. The CDR3 has 15 amino acids. V shed 4 bases, J shed 4 bases, and the junction held 4 bases outside the gene matches. CDR3 DNA: TGCGCCAGCAGCCCAAGCGGGGGGGTTTACAATGAGCAGTTCTTC. It is translated as CASSPSGGVYNEQFF.

The chain combines TRBV5-5 with TRBJ2-7; the D gene is possibly TRBD2 (6 bases). The CDR3 is made up of 15 amino acids. The V end was cut by 0 bases, the J end by 3 bases, with 13 bases between. Germline-derived CDR1 and CDR2 are SGHKS and YYEKEE (reference sequence). As DNA, the CDR3 is TGTGCCAGCAGCTTGGGTGCGGGGTCGGACTACGAGCAGTACTTC. Translation: CASSLGAGSDYEQYF.

The chain recombines TRBV2 with TRBJ1-1, with TRBD1 identical over 9 bases. Germline V gene lookup returns CDR1 SNHLY and CDR2 FYNNEI. V lost 6 bases and J lost 4; bases outside the gene matches: 9. The CDR3 sequence is 15 residues long. The CDR3, as DNA: TGTGCCAGCAGGATAACAGGGGGCGGCTTCACTGAAGCTTTCTTT. Its translation is CASRITGGGFTEAFF. Looking up the rest from reference TRBV2 and TRBJ1-1 gives the full variable domain: EPEVTQTPSHQVTQMGQEVILRCVPISNHLYFYWYRQILGQKVEFLVSFYNNEISEKSEIFDDQFSVERPDGSNFTLKIRSTKLEDSAMYFCASRITGGGFTEAFFGQGTRLTVV.

The chain employs TRBV5-8 and TRBJ1-1, with D perhaps matching TRBD1 (6 bases). This CDR3 region has 16 residues. The germline V and J ends were trimmed by 4 bases and 8 bases, with 24 bases remaining between them. Germline loops: CDR1 SGHTS, CDR2 YDEGEE. CDR3 residues: CASSQGMGETGTEAFF. CDR3 sequence (DNA): TGTGCCAGCAGCCAGGGGATGGGGGAGACGGGAACGGAAGCTTTCTTT.

The CDR3 region is CASSYSGYNEQFF. The CDR3 region has the DNA TGTGCCAGCAGTTACAGCGGATACAATGAGCAGTTCTTC. V usage is TRBV6-5 and J usage is TRBJ2-1; maybe TRBD2 (5 bases). Deletions cut 2 bases from V and 4 bases from J, with 6 bases between. The CDR3 totals 13 residues. Looked up from germline, CDR1 is MNHEY and CDR2 is SVGAGI.

The chain joins TRBV5-4 to TRBJ2-5; 7 bases match TRBD1. Looked up from germline, CDR1 is SGHNT and CDR2 is YYREEE (reference sequence). This CDR3 has 12 amino acids. The V and J ends lost 4 bases and 6 bases, in that order; junction bases with no gene match: 3. Here the CDR3 DNA reads TGTGCCAGCAGCGAGGGGGCGAAGACCCAGTACTTC. This encodes CASSEGAKTQYF.

The sample holds one count of this clone. The genes are TRBV12-3 or TRBV12-4 and TRBJ1-1; D perhaps matches TRBD1 (6 bases). V was clipped by 6 bases and J by 5 bases, with 7 bases between them. The length of the CDR3 is 11 residues. The CDR3 region has the DNA TGTGCCAGCAGAACAGGGACTGAAGCTTTCTTT. Translation: CASRTGTEAFF.

A single count supports this clone. The chain is built from TRBV3-1 (or the pseudogene TRBV3-2) and TRBJ2-7, with 7 bases lining up with TRBD2. The V and J ends lost 4 bases and 6 bases, in that order; junction bases with no gene match: 12. CDR1 and CDR2 from the germline V gene are LGHDT and YNNKEL (reference sequence). The CDR3 loop spans 15 amino acids. The CDR3 region is CASSLDPGEGGEQYF. The DNA of the CDR3 is TGTGCCAGCAGCCTCGATCCGGGGGAGGGCGGCGAGCAGTACTTC.

V is TRBV2 and J is TRBJ1-1; 8 bases fit TRBD1. This CDR3 has 12 amino acids. Unmatched junction bases numbered 4, after V lost 6 bases and J lost 7 bases. Germline V gene lookup returns CDR1 SNHLY and CDR2 FYNNEI. The CDR3 DNA follows: TGTGCCAGCAGCCTCGGACAGGGTGAAGCTTTCTTT. Translated: CASSLGQGEAFF.

The rearrangement joins TRBV11-2 to TRBJ2-1; no clear D gene. The CDR3 length is 14 residues. CDR1 and CDR2 (germline): SGHAT, FQNNGV. V was cut by 3 bases and J by 8 bases, with 14 bases left in between. The CDR3 DNA reads as TGTGCCAGCAGCTTCCCTCCGGTAGCCTATGAGCAGTTCTTC. It yields the protein CASSFPPVAYEQFF.

This clone was detected only a few times. V gene TRBV28 combines with J gene TRBJ1-1; D gene uncertain. V lost 2 bases, J lost 10 bases, and 8 bases lay in between. This CDR3 is built from 11 residues. CDR1 is MDHEN and CDR2 is SYDVKM in the germline V gene. CDR3 nucleotide sequence: TGTGCCAGCAGTTTAAAGTACGGAGCTTTCTTT. Translated, it gives CASSLKYGAFF.

The gene calls are TRBV28 and TRBJ1-2; 8 bases match TRBD1. The CDR3 is 14 amino acids. The V and J ends lost 4 bases and 4 bases, in that order; junction bases with no gene match: 5. Germline values: CDR1 MDHEN, CDR2 SYDVKM. Written as DNA, the CDR3 is TGTGCCAGCAGTTCACAGGGGGTACCCTATGGCTACACCTTC. This translates into CASSSQGVPYGYTF.

The count of this clone is one. V usage is TRBV3-1 (or the pseudogene TRBV3-2) and J usage is TRBJ2-7; 10 bases are shared with TRBD2. The V gene end was trimmed by 3 bases and the J gene end by 7 bases; junction bases not matched to a gene: 3. The germline V gene has CDR1 LGHDT and CDR2 YNNKEL (reference sequence). The CDR3 extends over 13 amino acids. CDR3 sequence reads: CASSQQLAGEQYF. The CDR3 nucleotides are TGTGCCAGCAGCCAGCAACTAGCGGGGGAGCAGTACTTC.

The CDR3 protein is CASSQITGLGEKLFF. Written as DNA, the CDR3 is TGCGCCAGCAGCCAAATAACAGGATTAGGCGAAAAACTGTTTTTT. The V call is TRBV4-1, the J call TRBJ1-4; D possibly corresponds to TRBD1 (5 bases). The CDR3 extends over 15 amino acids. Germline lookup yields CDR1 MGHRA and CDR2 YSYEKL. Trimming removed 2 bases at V and 8 bases at J, with 15 bases between.

In this sample, this clone turned up once. The gene calls are TRBV6-6 and TRBJ1-1; D unresolved. The CDR3 covers 15 residues. V shed 7 bases and J shed 5 bases, with 20 bases lying between them. Germline V gene data show CDR1 as MNHNY and CDR2 as SVGAGI (reference sequence). The CDR3 protein is CASTNGGYENTEAFF. The CDR3 region has the DNA TGTGCCAGCACCAACGGAGGTTATGAAAATACTGAAGCTTTCTTT.